The subject of this entry is one T cell receptor beta chain. The data derive from a study of blood T cell repertoires in COVID-19. Overall study context: Material from acute and convalescent COVID-19 was sourced from the United States, Italy and Spain. Sources were T cells, B-cell-depleted T cells, or PBMCs; the material itself was cDNA or gDNA.

The length of the CDR3 is 15 residues. CDR1 and CDR2 (germline): MGHRA, YSYEKL. Trimming took off 3 bases at V and 5 bases at J, with 11 bases between the two ends. As handled by the study authors: Amplification with reference gene primers provided the estimates of nucleated cell counts. Sequenced by immunoSEQ multiplex PCR; TCRdb stores in-frame clones only, minus some. From that table come the V and J calls and clone size; the DNA was used to work out D and trimming. The repertoire holds about 220,000 clones, around 84% seen once, with 20% in the top ten. The chain combines TRBV4-1 with TRBJ1-6; the D gene is possibly TRBD1 (6 bases). Sequencing was performed on peripheral blood. This TCR was recovered from a man aged 25 to 45 with active or convalescent COVID-19. The CDR3 loop reads CASSQGTLNNSPLHF. CDR3 nucleotides: TGCGCCAGCAGCCAGGGGACACTTAATAATTCACCCCTCCACTTT.